This TCR beta chain was sequenced for a study of CD8 T cells in ankylosing spondylitis (dated by TCRdb to about 2017). With respect to the entire study: T cell receptor beta repertoires were profiled in healthy donors and ankylosing spondylitis patients so that disease-linked TCR variants could be found. The whole study cohort included 108 healthy donors and roughly 24 ankylosing spondylitis patients. Peripheral blood was sampled, and synovial fluid was also collected from ankylosing spondylitis patients.

Reading from cysteine to phenylalanine, the CDR3 counts 15 amino acids. The kept DNA is CDR3 alone, 45 bases in frame from the first base. General study outcomes and caveats: The disease-linked clones were reported as significantly enriched in matched synovial fluid samples from ankylosing spondylitis patients. A CD8+ phenotype was shown by the disease-linked clones, which were found at relatively low frequencies in peripheral blood. Some of the motif variants had been reported before in the synovial fluid and blood of reactive arthritis patients, a finding that suggests common disease-initiation mechanisms. A TCR beta motif made up of eight highly homologous amino acid variants appeared to be characteristic of blood from ankylosing spondylitis patients.

Sequencer: Illumina HiSeq 2500. Quantitative 5'-RACE with molecular barcodes was used to prepare TCR beta libraries. The study's processing was this. Disease-linked TCR variants were identified with a new computational method built on a probabilistic model of VDJ rearrangement. TCRdb handled the public reads itself, with Q25 trimming in fastp and clone calling in MiXCR, and kept productive beta chains. Rows matching on CDR3 protein sequence are summarized as one entry with the most common DNA and genes. The V and J calls shown here were made by TCRdb, not taken from the authors' results. Recorded for this sample are about 42,000 distinct CDR3 sequences; around 2.8% of them occurred a single time. Together, the top ten hold 4.6% of the sample. This clonotype occurred many times. Its antigen is still unknown. No base-level quality is on record; no much larger clone is a single base apart.

The clonotype comes from a male donor with ankylosing spondylitis or in good health (not recorded which). The chain uses TRBV21-1 and TRBJ1-5. TRBV21-1 is flagged as a pseudogene. Sequenced: blood, either unsorted or a sorted T cell fraction (not recorded which). DNA sequence: TGTGCCAGCAGCAAAAAGGGTCTTAGCAATCAGCCCCAGCATTTT. It encodes CASSKKGLSNQPQHF.